The entry that follows covers one T cell receptor beta chain sequence. This sample is drawn from a study of control samples from healthy donors and cancer patients. Clones were read by immunoSEQ multiplex PCR, and TCRdb kept only the in-frame ones, dropping some. The repertoire includes more than 120,000 clones, more than 85% of them detected once, and 3% to 3.5% sits in the top ten. Trimming cost V 0 bases and J 6 bases, with 10 bases left between them. The CDR3 runs 13 residues. Germline values: CDR1 SGHRS, CDR2 YFSETQ. The TCR comes from a man in his thirties or forties in good health. The sample comprised blood. This rearrangement joins TRBV5-1 to TRBJ2-7, with a tentative D call TRBD2 (6 bases). For the CDR3, the DNA is TGCGCCAGCAGCTTGGCTGAGCGGGTCGAGCAGTACTTC. Its protein is CASSLAERVEQYF.